This T cell receptor (beta chain) was profiled in a study of blood T cell repertoires in COVID-19. Study summary: PBMCs, B-cell-depleted T cells, or T cells were the source of the cDNA or gDNA that made up the material.

The V and J ends lost 3 bases and 4 bases respectively, with 18 bases between them. In germline, CDR1 is MDHEN, CDR2 SYDVKM. The CDR3 has 16 residues. The protocol was immunoSEQ multiplex PCR, while the TCRdb copy is restricted to in-frame clones and leaves out a portion. The sample yields just over 30,000 clones, more than 70% seen once. This clone was observed a handful of times. The receptor's source is a woman aged 40-49 years with active or convalescent COVID-19. The sequenced sample was peripheral blood. J is TRBJ1-1 and V is TRBV28; D unresolved. CDR3 amino acids: CASSFGQRGKITEAFF. CDR3 sequence (DNA): TGTGCCAGCAGTTTCGGGCAGAGAGGGAAAATCACTGAAGCTTTCTTT.